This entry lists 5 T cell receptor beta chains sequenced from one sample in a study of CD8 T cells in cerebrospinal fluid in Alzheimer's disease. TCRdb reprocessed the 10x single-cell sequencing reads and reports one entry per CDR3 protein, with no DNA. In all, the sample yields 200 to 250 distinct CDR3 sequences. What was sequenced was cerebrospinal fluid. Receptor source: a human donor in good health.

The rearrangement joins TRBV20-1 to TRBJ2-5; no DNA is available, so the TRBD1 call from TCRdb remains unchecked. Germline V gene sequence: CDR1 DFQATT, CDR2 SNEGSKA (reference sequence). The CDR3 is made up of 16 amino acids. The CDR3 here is CSASRTGTPDQETQYF.

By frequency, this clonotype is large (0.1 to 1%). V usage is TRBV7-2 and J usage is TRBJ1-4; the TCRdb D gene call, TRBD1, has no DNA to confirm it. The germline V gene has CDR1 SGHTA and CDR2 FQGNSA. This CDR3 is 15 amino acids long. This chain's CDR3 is CASSPGGLPGEKLFF.

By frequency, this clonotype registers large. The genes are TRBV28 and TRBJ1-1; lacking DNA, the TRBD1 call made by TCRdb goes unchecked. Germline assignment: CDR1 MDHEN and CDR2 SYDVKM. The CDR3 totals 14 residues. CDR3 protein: CASSAEEGRSRAFF. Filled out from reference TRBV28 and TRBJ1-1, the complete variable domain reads DVKVTQSSRYLVKRTGEKVFLECVQDMDHENMFWYRQDPGLGLRLIYFSYDVKMKEKGDIPEGYSVSREKKERFSLILESASTNQTSMYLCASSAEEGRSRAFFGQGTRLTVV.

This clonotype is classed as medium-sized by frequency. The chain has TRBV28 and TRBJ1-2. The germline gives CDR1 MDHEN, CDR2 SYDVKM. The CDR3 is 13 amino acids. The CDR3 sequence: CASSLTVFYGYTF.

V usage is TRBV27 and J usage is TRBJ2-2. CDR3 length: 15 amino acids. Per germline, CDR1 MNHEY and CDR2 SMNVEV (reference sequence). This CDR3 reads CASSLSMGFTGELFF.